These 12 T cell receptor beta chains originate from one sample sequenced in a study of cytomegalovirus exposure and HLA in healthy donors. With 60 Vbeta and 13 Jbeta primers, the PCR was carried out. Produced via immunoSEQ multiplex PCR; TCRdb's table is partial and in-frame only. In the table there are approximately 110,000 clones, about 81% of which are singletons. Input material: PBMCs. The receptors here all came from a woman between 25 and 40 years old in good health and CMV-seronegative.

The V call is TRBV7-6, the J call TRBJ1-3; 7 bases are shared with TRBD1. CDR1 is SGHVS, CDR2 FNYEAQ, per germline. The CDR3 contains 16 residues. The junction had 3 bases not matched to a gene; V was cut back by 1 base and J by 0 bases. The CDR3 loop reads CASSLGQGLSGNTIYF. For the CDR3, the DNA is TGTGCCAGCAGCTTAGGACAGGGTCTCTCTGGAAACACCATATATTTT.

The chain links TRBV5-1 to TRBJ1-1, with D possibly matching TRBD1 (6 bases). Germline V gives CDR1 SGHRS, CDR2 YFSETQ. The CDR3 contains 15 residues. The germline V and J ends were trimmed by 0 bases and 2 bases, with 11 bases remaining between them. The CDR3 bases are TGCGCCAGCAGCTTGGTCTGGGGGCCTAACACTGAAGCTTTCTTT. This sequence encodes CASSLVWGPNTEAFF. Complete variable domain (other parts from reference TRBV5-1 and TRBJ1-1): KAGVTQTPRYLIKTRGQQVTLSCSPISGHRSVSWYQQTPGQGLQFLFEYFSETQRNKGNFPGRFSGRQFSNSRSEMNVSTLELGDSALYLCASSLVWGPNTEAFFGQGTRLTVV.

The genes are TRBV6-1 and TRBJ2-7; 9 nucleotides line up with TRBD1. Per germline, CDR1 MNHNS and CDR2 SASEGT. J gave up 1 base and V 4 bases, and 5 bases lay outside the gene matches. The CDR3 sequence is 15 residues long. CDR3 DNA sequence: TGTGCCAGCAGTGTTCAACAGGGGGCATCCTACGAGCAGTACTTC. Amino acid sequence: CASSVQQGASYEQYF.

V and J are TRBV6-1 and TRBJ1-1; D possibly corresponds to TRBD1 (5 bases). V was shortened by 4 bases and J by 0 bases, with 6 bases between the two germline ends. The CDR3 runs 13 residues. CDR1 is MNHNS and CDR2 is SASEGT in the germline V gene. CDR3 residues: CASSGQMNTEAFF. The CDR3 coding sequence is TGTGCCAGCAGTGGACAGATGAACACTGAAGCTTTCTTT.

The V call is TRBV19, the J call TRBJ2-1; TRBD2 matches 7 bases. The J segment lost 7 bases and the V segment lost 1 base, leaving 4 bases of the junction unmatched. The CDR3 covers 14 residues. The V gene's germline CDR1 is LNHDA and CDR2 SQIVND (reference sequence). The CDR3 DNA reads TGTGCCAGTAGTATAGTGCTAGCGGTGAATGAGCAGTTCTTC. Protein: CASSIVLAVNEQFF.

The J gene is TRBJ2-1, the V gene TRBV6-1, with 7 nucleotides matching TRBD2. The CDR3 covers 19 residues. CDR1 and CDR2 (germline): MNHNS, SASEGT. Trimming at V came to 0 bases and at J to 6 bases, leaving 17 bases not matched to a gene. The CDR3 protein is CASSEALGGSSGPFNEQFF. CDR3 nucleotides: TGTGCCAGCAGTGAAGCTTTGGGCGGGAGCTCCGGACCTTTCAATGAGCAGTTCTTC.

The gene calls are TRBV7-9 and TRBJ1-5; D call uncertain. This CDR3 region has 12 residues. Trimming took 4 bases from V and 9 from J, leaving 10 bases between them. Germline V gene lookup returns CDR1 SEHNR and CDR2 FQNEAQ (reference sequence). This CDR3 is CASSYDPGPQHF. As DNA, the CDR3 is TGTGCCAGCAGCTACGATCCAGGGCCCCAGCATTTT.

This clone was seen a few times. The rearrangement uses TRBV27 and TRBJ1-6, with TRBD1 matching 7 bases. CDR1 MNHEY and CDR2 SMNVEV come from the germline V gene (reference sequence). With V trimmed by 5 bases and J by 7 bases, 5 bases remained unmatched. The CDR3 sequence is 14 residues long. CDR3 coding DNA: TGTGCCAGCAGTCTGGGACAGAAAAATTCACCCCTCCACTTT. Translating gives CASSLGQKNSPLHF.

The CDR3 sequence is CASSSKLGLTDTQYF. Written as DNA, the CDR3 is TGTGCCAGCAGCTCCAAATTGGGACTCACAGATACGCAGTATTTT. This chain links TRBV7-9 with TRBJ2-3; TRBD2 is a possible D gene (6 bases). V lost 4 bases to trimming and J lost 2 bases, with 13 bases between them. CDR3 length: 15 amino acids. Germline V gives CDR1 SEHNR, CDR2 FQNEAQ (reference sequence).

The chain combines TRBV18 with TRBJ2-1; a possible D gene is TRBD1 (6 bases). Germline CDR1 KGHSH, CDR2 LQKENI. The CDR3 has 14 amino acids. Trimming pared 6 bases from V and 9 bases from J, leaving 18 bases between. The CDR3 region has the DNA TGTGCCAGCTCCGTAGATTGGACAGTCGGTGAGCAGTTCTTC. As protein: CASSVDWTVGEQFF.

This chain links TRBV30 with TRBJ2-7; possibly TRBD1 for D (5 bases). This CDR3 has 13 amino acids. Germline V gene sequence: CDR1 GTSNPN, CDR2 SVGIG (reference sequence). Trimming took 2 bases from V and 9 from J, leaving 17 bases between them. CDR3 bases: TGTGCCTGGAGTAATGAGTATACAGGCTGGCAGTACTTC. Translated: CAWSNEYTGWQYF.

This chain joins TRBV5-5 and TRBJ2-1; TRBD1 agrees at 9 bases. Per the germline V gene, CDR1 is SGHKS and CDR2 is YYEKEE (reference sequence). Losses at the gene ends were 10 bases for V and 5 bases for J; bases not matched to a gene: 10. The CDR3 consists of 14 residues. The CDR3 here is CASGDRVPDNEQFF. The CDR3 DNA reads TGTGCCTCGGGGGACAGGGTCCCGGACAATGAGCAGTTCTTC.